The source of this T cell receptor beta chain is a study of identical twins. Study results and caveats: Clonotypes of the beta chain that were abundant in cord blood carried fewer insertions (memory repertoires showed none). Models predicted too little out-of-frame TCR alpha sharing in monozygotic twins.

This clonotype was observed a few times. The antigen is unknown. cDNA molecules carried unique molecular identifiers, and template switching added a universal primer site. Using its own MiXCR run on the 5' RACE reads, TCRdb lists one record per CDR3 protein. The data show approximately 630,000 distinct CDR3 sequences, 7.1% seen once. The data also belong to a second study, concerning yellow fever vaccine responses in identical twins.

Sequenced: PBMCs. This clonotype was obtained from a woman between 18 and 29 years old in good health.

DNA of the CDR3: TGTGCCAGCGCCCAGGCAGGGAACTACGAGCAGTACTTC. This codes for CASAQAGNYEQYF. The chain joins TRBV12-3 or TRBV12-4 to TRBJ2-7; maybe TRBD1 (5 bases). The V end was cut by 8 bases, the J end by 3 bases, with 14 bases between. CDR3 length: 13 residues.